This T cell receptor (beta chain) derives from a study of chemoradiotherapy in HPV16-positive cancers. Study-wide context: Candidate HPV-specific clones and shared TCR motifs came from a couple of HPV16-positive patients.

As for this clone: No antigen is known for it.

The CDR3 consists of 15 residues. The V gene lost 0 bases and the J gene lost 1 base, with 9 bases spanning the gap. The germline V gene has CDR1 LGHNA and CDR2 YSLEER. Over chemoradiotherapy, repertoires were sampled more than once. Points from the study as a whole: During treatment, candidate HPV-specific clones and E7-related motifs expanded in tumor.

The table came from immunoSEQ multiplex PCR; TCRdb's copy has only in-frame clones and leaves some out. The table records fewer than 10,000 clones, around 85% of them present only once. This sequence originates from a human donor with HPV-associated anogenital cancer. V and J are TRBV4-3 and TRBJ1-2; D not resolved. The sample in question was blood, obtained from a patient who underwent chemoradiotherapy. In DNA form, the CDR3 reads TGCGCCAGCAGCCAAGATTTCCTTCTTAACTATGGCTACACCTTC. Its protein is CASSQDFLLNYGYTF.